The subject of this entry is one TCR beta chain. The CDR3 has 14 residues. The germline V gene has CDR1 MGHDK and CDR2 SYGVNS. Trimming pared 2 bases from V and 3 bases from J, leaving 10 bases between. Per the original data handling: Estimation of nucleated cell counts relied on the amplification of reference gene primers. Assay used: immunoSEQ multiplex PCR; TCRdb lists only in-frame clones, some missing. The V and J calls and the clone size are those of that table, but D and trimming were determined from the DNA. Of 190,000 or so clones in the sample, under 85% were seen once. The data derive from a study of blood T cell repertoires in COVID-19. The wider study: Samples of COVID-19 (acute and convalescent) were obtained from the United States, Italy and Spain.

The receptor's source is a woman over 75 with acute or convalescent COVID-19. The V and J genes are TRBV25-1 and TRBJ1-2; D may be TRBD1 (6 bases). The sample consisted of peripheral blood. The CDR3 sequence is CASSEDRPHYGYTF. DNA for the CDR3: TGTGCCAGCAGTGAAGACAGGCCCCACTATGGCTACACCTTC.